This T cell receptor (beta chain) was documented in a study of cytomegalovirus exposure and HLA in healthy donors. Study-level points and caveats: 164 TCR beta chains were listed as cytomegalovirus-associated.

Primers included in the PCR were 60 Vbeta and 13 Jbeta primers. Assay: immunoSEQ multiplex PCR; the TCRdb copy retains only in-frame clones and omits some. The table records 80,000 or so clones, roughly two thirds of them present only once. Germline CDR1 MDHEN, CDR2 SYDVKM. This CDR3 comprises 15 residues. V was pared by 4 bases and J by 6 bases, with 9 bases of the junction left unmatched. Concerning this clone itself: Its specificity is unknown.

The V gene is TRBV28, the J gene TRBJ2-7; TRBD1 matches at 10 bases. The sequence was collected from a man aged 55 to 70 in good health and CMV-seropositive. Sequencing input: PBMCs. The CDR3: CASSSDRGRLSEQYF. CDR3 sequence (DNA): TGTGCCAGCAGTTCCGACAGGGGGCGATTGAGCGAGCAGTACTTC.